This TCR beta chain came from a study of control samples from healthy donors and cancer patients. Germline V gene lookup returns CDR1 ENHRY and CDR2 SYGVKD. This CDR3 has 13 amino acids. J lost 8 bases, V lost 4 bases, and 6 bases had no gene match. Produced via immunoSEQ multiplex PCR; TCRdb's table is partial and in-frame only. Of 100,000 to 150,000 clones detected, more than 85% appear once; the ten largest clones hold more than 1.5%. The V call is TRBV10-3, the J call TRBJ1-1; 8 bases align to TRBD1. The sample was blood. The clonotype comes from a man aged 18 to 29 in good health. The CDR3 DNA is TGTGCCATCAGTGGCACTACAGGGGGGGAAGCTTTCTTT. Its protein is CAISGTTGGEAFF.